One TCR beta chain is described in this entry. What it binds is not known. This CDR3 is built from 14 residues. V dropped 4 bases and J dropped 3; count of bases not matched to a gene: 3. Germline CDR1 reads SGHTS; CDR2 reads YDEGEE. Libraries were prepared by immunoSEQ multiplex PCR; TCRdb keeps only in-frame clonotypes and omits some of them. The repertoire consists of 65,000 to 70,000 clones, with nearly 90% occurring once and the leading ten covering roughly a tenth. The data originate from a study of OX40 agonist ivuxolimab in advanced cancers. Study conclusions and caveats: CD4+ and CD8+ blood T cells expanded clonally by week 6 at 0.1 to 3.0 mg/kg.

V gene TRBV5-8 combines with J gene TRBJ2-7; 11 bases line up with TRBD1. This clonotype was sampled from an adult with an advanced solid tumor such as melanoma, head and neck, liver or kidney cancer. The specimen comprised CD4+ or CD8+ T cells sorted from blood, sampled in a trial of the OX40 agonist ivuxolimab. The chain's CDR3 is CASSRGQGVYEQYF. CDR3 nucleotide sequence: TGTGCCAGCAGCCGGGGACAGGGGGTCTACGAGCAGTACTTC.